These 9 T cell receptor beta chains were all obtained from the same sample, sequenced in a study of response to subunit inactivated influenza vaccine. TCRdb re-derived calls from the RT-PCR reads in MiXCR, one entry per CDR3 protein. This sample carries more than 700,000 distinct CDR3 sequences, less than 25% of them seen once, and the ten largest clones take 10% to 13%. Sequenced material: PBMCs from blood, taken roughly 5 days after vaccination. All receptors come from a man aged 50 or older who received an inactivated influenza vaccine.

This clonotype has more than one count but fewer than ten. The chain combines TRBV20-1 with TRBJ2-5; either TRBD1 or TRBD2 may supply D (5 bases each). The germline V and J ends were trimmed by 3 bases and 5 bases, with 16 bases remaining between them. Germline lookup yields CDR1 DFQATT and CDR2 SNEGSKA (reference sequence). The CDR3 totals 14 residues. The CDR3 region is CSASALGRAETQYF. CDR3 nucleotide sequence: TGCAGTGCTAGTGCCTTGGGGCGGGCGGAGACCCAGTACTTC.

The chain couples TRBV10-3 to TRBJ2-3; D tentatively fits TRBD1 or TRBD2 (5 bases each). The CDR3 consists of 14 residues. V was cut by 4 bases and J by 7 bases, with 15 bases left in between. The germline V gene has CDR1 ENHRY and CDR2 SYGVKD. The CDR3 loop reads CAISGFRGANTQYF. CDR3 bases: TGTGCCATCAGTGGTTTCCGGGGCGCCAATACGCAGTATTTT.

The rearrangement joins TRBV5-1 to TRBJ2-7; tentative D call: TRBD1 (6 bases). Germline V gives CDR1 SGHRS, CDR2 YFSETQ. V shed 6 bases and J shed 4 bases, with 17 bases lying between them. The CDR3 consists of 14 residues. The CDR3 DNA sequence: TGCGCCAGCAAAACCACATCAGGGGATTACGAGCAGTACTTC. It specifies CASKTTSGDYEQYF.

This clonotype was observed a handful of times. The rearrangement links TRBV20-1 to TRBJ1-2; 8 bases are shared with TRBD1. Germline lookup yields CDR1 DFQATT and CDR2 SNEGSKA (reference sequence). The CDR3 covers 12 residues. The trim removed 8 bases at V and 8 bases at J, leaving 10 bases unmatched. CDR3 in amino acids: CSTDRGTEGYTF. In DNA, the CDR3 is TGCAGTACAGACAGGGGAACAGAAGGCTACACCTTC.

The chain links TRBV7-2 to TRBJ2-4; D is possibly TRBD2 (6 bases). There are 14 residues in the CDR3. Deletions cut 6 bases from V and 6 bases from J, with 15 bases between. Germline CDR1 and CDR2: SGHTA and FQGNSA. The CDR3 is CASSNSGEGNIQYF. As DNA, the CDR3 is TGTGCCAGCAGTAATAGCGGTGAGGGAAACATTCAGTACTTC.

The chain is built from TRBV15 and TRBJ2-7; D is possibly TRBD1 (6 bases). Germline-derived CDR1 and CDR2 are LNHNV and YYDKDF (reference sequence). The CDR3 runs to 15 residues. Deletions cut 1 base from V and 0 bases from J, with 10 bases between. As DNA, the CDR3 is TGTGCCACCAGCAGAGCTCGGGACACCTCCTACGAGCAGTACTTC. Residues: CATSRARDTSYEQYF. The complete variable domain, with remaining parts taken from reference TRBV15 and TRBJ2-7, reads DAMVIQNPRYQVTQFGKPVTLSCSQTLNHNVMYWYQQKSSQAPKLLFHYYDKDFNNEADTPDNFQSRRPNTSFCFLDIRSPGLGDTAMYLCATSRARDTSYEQYFGPGTRLTVT.

The chain has TRBV11-2 and TRBJ2-2, with D unclear. The germline V gene encodes CDR1 SGHAT and CDR2 FQNNGV. The V end was cut by 5 bases, the J end by 8 bases, with 12 bases between. This CDR3 has 13 amino acids. In DNA, the CDR3 is TGTGCCAGCAGCCAGGACGGTTTTGGGGAGCTGTTTTTT. Translated: CASSQDGFGELFF.

A few counts support this clonotype. This chain uses TRBV24-1 with TRBJ1-2; D may be TRBD1 (5 bases). The CDR3 spans 16 residues. The germline CDR1 and CDR2 sequences are KGHDR and SFDVKD. Trimming stripped 2 bases from V and 4 bases from J, with 16 bases between. The CDR3, as DNA: TGTGCCACCAGTGATTATCCGGGACGCCTGGCCTATGGCTACACCTTC. Its protein product is CATSDYPGRLAYGYTF.

The chain joins TRBV12-3 or TRBV12-4 to TRBJ2-5; 8 bases are a match to TRBD1. The CDR3 is 13 residues long. The ends lost 5 bases at V and 9 bases at J; junction bases unmatched: 8. CDR3 coding DNA: TGTGCCAGCAGTCCCGGACAGGGCTGGTCCCAGTACTTC. Its protein is CASSPGQGWSQYF.